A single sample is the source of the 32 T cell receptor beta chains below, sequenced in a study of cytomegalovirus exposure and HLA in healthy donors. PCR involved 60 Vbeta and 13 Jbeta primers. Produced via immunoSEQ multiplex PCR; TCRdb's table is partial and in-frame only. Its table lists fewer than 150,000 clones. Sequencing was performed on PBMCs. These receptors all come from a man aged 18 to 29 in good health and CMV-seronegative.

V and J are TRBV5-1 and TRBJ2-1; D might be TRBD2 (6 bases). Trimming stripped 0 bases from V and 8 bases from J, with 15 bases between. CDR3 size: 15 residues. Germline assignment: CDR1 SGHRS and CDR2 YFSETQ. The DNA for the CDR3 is TGCGCCAGCAGCTTGGACCGGTGGGGGGTGGATGAGCAGTTCTTC. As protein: CASSLDRWGVDEQFF.

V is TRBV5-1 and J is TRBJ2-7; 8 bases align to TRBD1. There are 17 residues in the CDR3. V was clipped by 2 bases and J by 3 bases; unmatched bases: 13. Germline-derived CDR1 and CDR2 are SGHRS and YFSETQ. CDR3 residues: CASSFSNLRTGNYEQYF. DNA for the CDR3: TGCGCCAGCAGCTTTTCAAACCTCAGGACAGGGAACTACGAGCAGTACTTC.

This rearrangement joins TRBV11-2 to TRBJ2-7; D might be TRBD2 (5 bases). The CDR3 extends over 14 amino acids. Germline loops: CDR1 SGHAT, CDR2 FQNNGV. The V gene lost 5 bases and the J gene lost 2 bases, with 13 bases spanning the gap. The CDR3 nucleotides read TGTGCCAGCAGCCGAAAGAGCGGACCCTACGAGCAGTACTTC. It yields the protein CASSRKSGPYEQYF.

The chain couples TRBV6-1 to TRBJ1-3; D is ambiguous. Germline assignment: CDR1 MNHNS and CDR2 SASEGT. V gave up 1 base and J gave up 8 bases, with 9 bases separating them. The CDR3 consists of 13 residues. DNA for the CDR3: TGTGCCAGCAGTGAAGGTCCCGGTTACACCATATATTTT. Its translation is CASSEGPGYTIYF.

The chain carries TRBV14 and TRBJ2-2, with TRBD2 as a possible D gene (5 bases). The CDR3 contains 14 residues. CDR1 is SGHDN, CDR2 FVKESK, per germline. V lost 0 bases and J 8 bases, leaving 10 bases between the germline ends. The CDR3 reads CASSQDPRGGELFF. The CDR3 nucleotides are TGTGCCAGCAGCCAAGACCCCAGAGGGGGGGAGCTGTTTTTT.

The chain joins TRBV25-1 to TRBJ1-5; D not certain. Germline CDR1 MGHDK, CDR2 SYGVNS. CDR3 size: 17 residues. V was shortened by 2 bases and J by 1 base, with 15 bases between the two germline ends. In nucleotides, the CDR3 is TGTGCCAGCAGTGAAGTATCGGAGGTCCCCAGCAATCAGCCCCAGCATTTT. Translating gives CASSEVSEVPSNQPQHF.

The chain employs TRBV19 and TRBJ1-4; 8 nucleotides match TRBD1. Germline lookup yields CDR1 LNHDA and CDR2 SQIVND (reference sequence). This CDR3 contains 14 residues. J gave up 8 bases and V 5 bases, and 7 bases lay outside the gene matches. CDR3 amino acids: CASSRDRGVEKLFF. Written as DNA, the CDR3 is TGTGCCAGTAGTCGTGACAGGGGAGTGGAAAAACTGTTTTTT.

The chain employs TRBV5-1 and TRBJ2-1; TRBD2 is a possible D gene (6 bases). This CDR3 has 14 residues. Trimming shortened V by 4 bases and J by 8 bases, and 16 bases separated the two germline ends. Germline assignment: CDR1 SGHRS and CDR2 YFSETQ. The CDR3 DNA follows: TGCGCCAGCAGCCCCGCTCCGGGGGTTTATGAGCAGTTCTTC. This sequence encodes CASSPAPGVYEQFF.

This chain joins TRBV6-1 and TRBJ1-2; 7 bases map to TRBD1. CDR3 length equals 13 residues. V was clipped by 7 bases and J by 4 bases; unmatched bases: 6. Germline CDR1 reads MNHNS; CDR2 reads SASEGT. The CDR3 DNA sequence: TGTGCCAGCACCCTGACAGGGATCTATGGCTACACCTTC. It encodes CASTLTGIYGYTF.

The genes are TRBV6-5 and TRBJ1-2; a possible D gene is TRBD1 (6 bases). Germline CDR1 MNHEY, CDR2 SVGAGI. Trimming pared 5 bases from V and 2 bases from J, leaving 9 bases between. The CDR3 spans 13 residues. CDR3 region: CASSPQGNYGYTF. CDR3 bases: TGTGCCAGCAGTCCCCAGGGGAACTATGGCTACACCTTC.

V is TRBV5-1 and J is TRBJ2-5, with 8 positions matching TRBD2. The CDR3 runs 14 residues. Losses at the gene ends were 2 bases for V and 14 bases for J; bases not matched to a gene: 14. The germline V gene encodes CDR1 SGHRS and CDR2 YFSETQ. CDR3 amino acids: CASSFNGLAGRNYF. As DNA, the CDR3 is TGCGCCAGCAGCTTTAATGGCCTAGCGGGCCGTAACTACTTC.

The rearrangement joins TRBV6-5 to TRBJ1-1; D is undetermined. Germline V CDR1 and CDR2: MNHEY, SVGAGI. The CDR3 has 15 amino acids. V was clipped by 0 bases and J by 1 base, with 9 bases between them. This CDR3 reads CASSYSNGGNTEAFF. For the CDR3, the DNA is TGTGCCAGCAGTTACTCGAACGGTGGGAACACTGAAGCTTTCTTT.

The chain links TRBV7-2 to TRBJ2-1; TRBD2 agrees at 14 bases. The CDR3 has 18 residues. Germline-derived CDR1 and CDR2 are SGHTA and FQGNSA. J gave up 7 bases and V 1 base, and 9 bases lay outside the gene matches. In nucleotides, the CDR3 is TGTGCCAGCAGCTTAGGGGTCTGGACTAGCGGGAGGAGGAATGAGCAGTTCTTC. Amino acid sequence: CASSLGVWTSGRRNEQFF.

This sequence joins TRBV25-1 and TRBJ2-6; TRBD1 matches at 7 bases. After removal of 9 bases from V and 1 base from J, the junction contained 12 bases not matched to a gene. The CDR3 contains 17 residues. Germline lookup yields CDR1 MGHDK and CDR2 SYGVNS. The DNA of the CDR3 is TGTGCCAGTTCGGACAGGTACTCAACGTCTGGGGCCAACGTCCTGACTTTC. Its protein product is CASSDRYSTSGANVLTF.

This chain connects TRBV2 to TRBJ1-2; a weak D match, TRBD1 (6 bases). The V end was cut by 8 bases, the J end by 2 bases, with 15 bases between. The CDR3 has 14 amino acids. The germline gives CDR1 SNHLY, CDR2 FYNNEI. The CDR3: CASRRTVSNYGYTF. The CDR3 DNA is TGTGCCAGCCGCAGGACAGTGTCGAACTATGGCTACACCTTC.

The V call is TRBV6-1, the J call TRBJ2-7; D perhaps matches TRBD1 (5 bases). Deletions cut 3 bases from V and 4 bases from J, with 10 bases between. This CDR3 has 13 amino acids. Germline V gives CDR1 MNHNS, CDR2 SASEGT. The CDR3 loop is CASSDRTSYEQYF. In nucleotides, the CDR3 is TGTGCCAGCAGTGACAGGACATCTTACGAGCAGTACTTC.

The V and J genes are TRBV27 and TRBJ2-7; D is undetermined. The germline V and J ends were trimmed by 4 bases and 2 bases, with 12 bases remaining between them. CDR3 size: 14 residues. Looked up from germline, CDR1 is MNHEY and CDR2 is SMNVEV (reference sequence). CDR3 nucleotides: TGTGCCAGCAGTTCCCCCTTGCGCCCCTACGAGCAGTACTTC. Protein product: CASSSPLRPYEQYF.

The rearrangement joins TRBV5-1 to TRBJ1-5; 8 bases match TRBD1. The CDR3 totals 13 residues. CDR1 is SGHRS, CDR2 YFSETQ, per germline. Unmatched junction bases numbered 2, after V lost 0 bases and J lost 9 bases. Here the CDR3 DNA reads TGCGCCAGCAGCTTGGAGGGGACAGGGCCCCAGCATTTT. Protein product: CASSLEGTGPQHF.

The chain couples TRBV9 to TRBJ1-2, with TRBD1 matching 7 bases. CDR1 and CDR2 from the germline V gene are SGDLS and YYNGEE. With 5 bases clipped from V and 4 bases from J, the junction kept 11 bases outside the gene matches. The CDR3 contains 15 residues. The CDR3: CASSAKSGQAYGYTF. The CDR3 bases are TGTGCCAGCAGTGCAAAATCTGGACAGGCCTATGGCTACACCTTC.

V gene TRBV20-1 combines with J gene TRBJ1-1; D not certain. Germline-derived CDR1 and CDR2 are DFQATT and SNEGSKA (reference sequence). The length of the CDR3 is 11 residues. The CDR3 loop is CTESGNTEAFF. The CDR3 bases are TGCACCGAATCAGGGAACACTGAAGCTTTCTTT.

The CDR3 nucleotides are TGTGCCAGCAGCTTGGGGGCCGGACTCCCGTGGGATACGCAGTATTTT. Protein: CASSLGAGLPWDTQYF. The genes are TRBV5-6 and TRBJ2-3, with D maybe TRBD2 (5 bases). Trimming removed 0 bases from V and 6 bases from J, with 17 bases in between. The CDR3 is 16 residues long. The V gene's germline CDR1 is SGHDT and CDR2 YYEEEE.

The CDR3 region has the DNA TGTGCCAGCAGTTACCGCCAGGGGCGAACTGAAGCTTTCTTT. Its protein product is CASSYRQGRTEAFF. The chain uses TRBV6-6 and TRBJ1-1; D is possibly TRBD1 (6 bases). V shed 2 bases and J shed 5 bases, with 12 bases lying between them. The V gene's germline CDR1 is MNHNY and CDR2 SVGAGI (reference sequence). The CDR3 is 14 amino acids.

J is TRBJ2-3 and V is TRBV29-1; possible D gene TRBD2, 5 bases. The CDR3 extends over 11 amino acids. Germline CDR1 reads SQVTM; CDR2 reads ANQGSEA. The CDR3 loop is CRPRDTDTQYF. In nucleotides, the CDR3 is TGCAGACCTCGGGACACAGATACGCAGTATTTT.

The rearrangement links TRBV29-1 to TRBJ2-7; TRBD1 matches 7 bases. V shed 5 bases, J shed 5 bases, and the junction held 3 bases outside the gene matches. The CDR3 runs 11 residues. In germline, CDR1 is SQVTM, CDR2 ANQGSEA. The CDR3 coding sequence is TGCAGCGTTCGACAGGGAAACGAGCAGTACTTC. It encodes CSVRQGNEQYF.

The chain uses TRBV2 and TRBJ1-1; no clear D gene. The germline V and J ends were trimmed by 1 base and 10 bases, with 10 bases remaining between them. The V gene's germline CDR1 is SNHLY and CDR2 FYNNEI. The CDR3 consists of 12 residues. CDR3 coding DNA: TGTGCCAGCAGTGAAGAAGCCTTGAGAGCTTTCTTT. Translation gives CASSEEALRAFF.

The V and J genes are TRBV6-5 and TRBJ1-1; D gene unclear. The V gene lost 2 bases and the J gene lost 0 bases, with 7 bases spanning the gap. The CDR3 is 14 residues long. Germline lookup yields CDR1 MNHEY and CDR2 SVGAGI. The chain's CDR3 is CASSYGSVNTEAFF. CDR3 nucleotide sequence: TGTGCCAGCAGTTACGGCTCCGTGAACACTGAAGCTTTCTTT.

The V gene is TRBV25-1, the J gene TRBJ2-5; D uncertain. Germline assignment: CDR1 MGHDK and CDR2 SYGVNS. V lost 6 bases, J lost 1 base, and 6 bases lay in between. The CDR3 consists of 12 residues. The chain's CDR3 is CASREIQETQYF. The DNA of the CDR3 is TGTGCCAGCAGGGAGATCCAAGAGACCCAGTACTTC.

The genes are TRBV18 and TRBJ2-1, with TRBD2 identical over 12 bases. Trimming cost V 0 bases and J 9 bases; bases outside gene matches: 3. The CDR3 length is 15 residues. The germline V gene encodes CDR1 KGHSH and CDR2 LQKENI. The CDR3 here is CASSPPLAGGFEQFF. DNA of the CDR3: TGTGCCAGCTCACCACCTCTAGCGGGAGGGTTTGAGCAGTTCTTC.

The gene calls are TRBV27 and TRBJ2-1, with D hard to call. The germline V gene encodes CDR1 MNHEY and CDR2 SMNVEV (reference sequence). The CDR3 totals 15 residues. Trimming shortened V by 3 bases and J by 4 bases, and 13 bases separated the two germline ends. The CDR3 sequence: CASSFGPGGYNEQFF. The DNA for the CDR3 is TGTGCCAGCAGTTTTGGTCCCGGTGGTTACAATGAGCAGTTCTTC.

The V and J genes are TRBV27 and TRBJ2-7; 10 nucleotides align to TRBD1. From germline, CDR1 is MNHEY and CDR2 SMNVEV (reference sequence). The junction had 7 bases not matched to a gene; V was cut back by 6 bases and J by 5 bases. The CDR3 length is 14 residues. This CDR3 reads CASRQPGTGDEQYF. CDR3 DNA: TGTGCCAGCAGACAGCCCGGGACAGGGGACGAGCAGTACTTC.

CDR3 protein: CASSGGGRSSYEQYF. The CDR3 DNA reads TGTGCCAGCAGCGGAGGCGGGAGAAGCTCCTACGAGCAGTACTTC. This chain joins TRBV9 and TRBJ2-7, with 7 bases identical to TRBD2. The germline V gene encodes CDR1 SGDLS and CDR2 YYNGEE. V trimming: 3 bases; J trimming: 0 bases; junction bases outside the gene matches: 6. The CDR3 length is 15 residues.

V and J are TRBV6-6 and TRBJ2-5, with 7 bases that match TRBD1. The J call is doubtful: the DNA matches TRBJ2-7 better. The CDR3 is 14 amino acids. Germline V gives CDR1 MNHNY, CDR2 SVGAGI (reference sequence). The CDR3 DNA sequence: TGTGCCAGCACTTTCTCGGGGACAGCTTACGAGCAGTACTTC. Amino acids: CASTFSGTAYEQYF.